Listed below are T cell receptor beta chains from one sample, sequenced in a study of response to subunit inactivated influenza vaccine. Via MiXCR, TCRdb re-called the RT-PCR reads, giving one row per CDR3 protein. The sample holds about 610,000 distinct CDR3 sequences, less than 15% seen once. The sample was PBMCs from blood, taken about 12 days after vaccination. These receptors all stem from a man aged 50-60 years who received an inactivated influenza vaccine. Both conserved end residues are part of each CDR3. Fields, in order: J gene, D gene, V gene, clone size, CDR3 DNA, CDR3 protein. A D gene is named only where the DNA matches it firmly. The size field is filled for only some rows; it gives once, few, many or a size class.

j_gene: TRBJ1-4; d_gene: -; v_gene: TRBV7-8; abundance: -; CDR3nt: TGTGCCAGCAGCACGGGCCCCTGGGATGAAAAACTGTTTTTT; CDR3aa: CASSTGPWDEKLFF
j_gene: TRBJ1-5; d_gene: -; v_gene: TRBV12-3/TRBV12-4; abundance: -; CDR3nt: TGTGCCAGCAGTTTAACCAGGGACCCCGATCAGCCCCAGCATTTT; CDR3aa: CASSLTRDPDQPQHF
j_gene: TRBJ2-1; d_gene: TRBD2; v_gene: TRBV6-1; abundance: few; CDR3nt: TGTGCCAGCAGTGGAAGCGGGGGGGGCAATGAGCAGTTCTTC; CDR3aa: CASSGSGGGNEQFF
j_gene: TRBJ1-1; d_gene: TRBD1; v_gene: TRBV12-3/TRBV12-4; abundance: few; CDR3nt: TGTGCCAGCAGTTTAAGCAGGGGGCGTGACACTGAAGCTTTCTTT; CDR3aa: CASSLSRGRDTEAFF
j_gene: TRBJ2-7; d_gene: TRBD1; v_gene: TRBV4-3; abundance: -; CDR3nt: TGCGCCAGCAGCCAAGTGGGCGACAGGGGTTACGAGCAGTACTTC; CDR3aa: CASSQVGDRGYEQYF
j_gene: TRBJ2-1; d_gene: -; v_gene: TRBV12-3/TRBV12-4; abundance: many; CDR3nt: TGTGCCAGCAGTAACCAGGGCAATGAGCAGTTCTTC; CDR3aa: CASSNQGNEQFF
j_gene: TRBJ2-3; d_gene: TRBD2; v_gene: TRBV7-9; abundance: few; CDR3nt: TGTGCCAGCAGCTTAGCGACGGCTAGCGGGAGTACAGATACGCAGTATTTT; CDR3aa: CASSLATASGSTDTQYF
j_gene: TRBJ1-2; d_gene: -; v_gene: TRBV4-2; abundance: few; CDR3nt: TGTGCCAGCAGCCAAGATCTAGTAGCCTCGGGGGAAAACTATGGCTACACCTTC; CDR3aa: CASSQDLVASGENYGYTF
j_gene: TRBJ2-5; d_gene: TRBD2; v_gene: TRBV5-6; abundance: -; CDR3nt: TGTGCCAGCAGCTTATGGACTAGCGAAGAGACCCAGTACTTC; CDR3aa: CASSLWTSEETQYF
j_gene: TRBJ2-3; d_gene: -; v_gene: TRBV12-3/TRBV12-4; abundance: -; CDR3nt: TGTGCCAGCAGTTTAAGAAAGTGGAGGGGATACACAGATACGCAGTATTTT; CDR3aa: CASSLRKWRGYTDTQYF
j_gene: TRBJ2-7; d_gene: -; v_gene: TRBV20-1; abundance: few; CDR3nt: TGCAGTGCTCCCAGACGGGGGCACATCTACGAGCAGTACTTC; CDR3aa: CSAPRRGHIYEQYF
j_gene: TRBJ2-7; d_gene: TRBD1; v_gene: TRBV28; abundance: -; CDR3nt: TGTGCCAGTTTTCCGGGACAGGGGGTATCCGAGCAGTACTTC; CDR3aa: CASFPGQGVSEQYF
j_gene: TRBJ2-7; d_gene: -; v_gene: TRBV6-5; abundance: -; CDR3nt: TGTGCCAGCAGTTACTCACTCTGGGAGAGCTCCTACGAGCAGTACTTC; CDR3aa: CASSYSLWESSYEQYF
j_gene: TRBJ2-7; d_gene: TRBD2; v_gene: TRBV29-1; abundance: few; CDR3nt: TGCAGCGCCACCTCGGGGGGGGACGAGCAGTACTTC; CDR3aa: CSATSGGDEQYF
j_gene: TRBJ1-1; d_gene: TRBD1; v_gene: TRBV20-1; abundance: -; CDR3nt: TGCAGTGCTAGTGCAGGGGGCACTGAAGCTTTCTTT; CDR3aa: CSASAGGTEAFF
j_gene: TRBJ2-3; d_gene: -; v_gene: TRBV6-2/TRBV6-3; abundance: few; CDR3nt: TGTGCCAGCAGTTACTCGAATATCAGGAGAAACACAGATACGCAGTATTTT; CDR3aa: CASSYSNIRRNTDTQYF
j_gene: TRBJ2-7; d_gene: TRBD1; v_gene: TRBV28; abundance: -; CDR3nt: TGTGCCAGCAGTTTGTGGGACAGCACCTCCTACGAGCAGTACTTC; CDR3aa: CASSLWDSTSYEQYF
j_gene: TRBJ1-1; d_gene: -; v_gene: TRBV7-2; abundance: -; CDR3nt: TGTGCCAGCAGCTCCAGTCTCGGACGCGACACTGAAGCTTTCTTT; CDR3aa: CASSSSLGRDTEAFF
j_gene: TRBJ2-3; d_gene: -; v_gene: TRBV2; abundance: few; CDR3nt: TGTGCCAGCAGTGGAGACCAATTCCCAGATACGCAGTATTTT; CDR3aa: CASSGDQFPDTQYF
j_gene: TRBJ2-2; d_gene: -; v_gene: TRBV29-1; abundance: -; CDR3nt: TGCAGCGTTGATGGGATGAACACCGGGGAGCTGTTTTTT; CDR3aa: CSVDGMNTGELFF
j_gene: TRBJ2-2; d_gene: -; v_gene: TRBV7-2; abundance: many; CDR3nt: TGTGCCAGCAGCCAGCGTCACGGTTACACCGGGGAGCTGTTTTTT; CDR3aa: CASSQRHGYTGELFF
j_gene: TRBJ2-1; d_gene: -; v_gene: TRBV11-2; abundance: -; CDR3nt: TGTGCCAGCAGCTTAGTGGTGCTAGGCAATGAGCAGTTCTTC; CDR3aa: CASSLVVLGNEQFF
j_gene: TRBJ1-3; d_gene: -; v_gene: TRBV4-1; abundance: few; CDR3nt: TGCGCCAGCAGCCAAGAAACGCTCTCTGGAAACACCATATATTTT; CDR3aa: CASSQETLSGNTIYF
j_gene: TRBJ2-7; d_gene: TRBD2; v_gene: TRBV10-3; abundance: many; CDR3nt: TGTGCCATCAGCGGGACTAGCGCCTACGAGCAGTACTTC; CDR3aa: CAISGTSAYEQYF
j_gene: TRBJ1-5; d_gene: -; v_gene: TRBV5-1; abundance: -; CDR3nt: TGCGCCAGCAGCCCAGACGCGGGCGGCGTTCAGCCCCAGCATTTT; CDR3aa: CASSPDAGGVQPQHF
j_gene: TRBJ2-1; d_gene: -; v_gene: TRBV11-1; abundance: -; CDR3nt: TGTGCCAGCAGCTCCGGCCTTAATGTCTACGAGCAGTTCTTC; CDR3aa: CASSSGLNVYEQFF
j_gene: TRBJ2-2; d_gene: TRBD1; v_gene: TRBV12-3/TRBV12-4; abundance: few; CDR3nt: TGTGCCAGCAGCCCGGGACAGCCCACCGGGGAGCTGTTTTTT; CDR3aa: CASSPGQPTGELFF